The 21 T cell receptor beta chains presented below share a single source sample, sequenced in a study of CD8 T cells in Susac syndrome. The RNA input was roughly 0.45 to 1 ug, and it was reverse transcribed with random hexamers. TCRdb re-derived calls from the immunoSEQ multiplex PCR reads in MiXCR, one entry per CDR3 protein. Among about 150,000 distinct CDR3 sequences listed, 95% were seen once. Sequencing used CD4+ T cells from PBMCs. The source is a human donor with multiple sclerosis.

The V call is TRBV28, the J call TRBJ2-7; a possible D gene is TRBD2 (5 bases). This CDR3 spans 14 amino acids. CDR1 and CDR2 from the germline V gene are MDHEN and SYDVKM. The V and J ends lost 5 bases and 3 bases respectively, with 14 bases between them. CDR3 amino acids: CASSPLGALYEQYF. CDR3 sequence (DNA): TGTGCCAGCAGTCCATTGGGAGCCCTCTACGAGCAGTACTTC.

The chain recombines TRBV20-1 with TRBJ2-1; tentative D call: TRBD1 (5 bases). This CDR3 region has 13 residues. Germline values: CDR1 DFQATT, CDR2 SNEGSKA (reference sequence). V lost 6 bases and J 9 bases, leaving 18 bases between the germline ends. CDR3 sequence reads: CSAPTRASLEQFF. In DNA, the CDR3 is TGCAGTGCCCCGACCAGGGCTTCACTTGAGCAGTTCTTC.

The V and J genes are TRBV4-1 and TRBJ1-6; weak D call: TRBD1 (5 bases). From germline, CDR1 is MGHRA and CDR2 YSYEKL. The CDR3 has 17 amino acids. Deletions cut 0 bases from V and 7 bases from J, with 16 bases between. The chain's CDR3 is CASSQEGPRASNSPLHF. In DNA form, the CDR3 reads TGCGCCAGCAGCCAAGAGGGACCCCGGGCTTCCAATTCACCCCTCCACTTT.

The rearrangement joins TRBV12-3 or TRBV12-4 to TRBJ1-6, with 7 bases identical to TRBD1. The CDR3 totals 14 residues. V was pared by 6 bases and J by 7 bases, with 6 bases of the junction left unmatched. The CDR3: CASSITGVNSPLHF. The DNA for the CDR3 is TGTGCCAGCAGCATAACAGGGGTAAATTCACCCCTCCACTTT.

The CDR3 bases are TGTGCCAGCAGCCCGGGACTCCAGCCCCAGCATTTT. This encodes CASSPGLQPQHF. The chain has TRBV7-9 and TRBJ1-5; possible D gene TRBD1, 5 bases. Trimming took off 5 bases at V and 7 bases at J, with 9 bases between the two ends. The germline CDR1 and CDR2 sequences are SEHNR and FQNEAQ (reference sequence). The CDR3 runs to 12 residues.

The CDR3 DNA is TGTGCCAGCAGCCAACTTAGGGGACTAGCTGAGACCCAGTACTTC. Protein product: CASSQLRGLAETQYF. This rearrangement joins TRBV7-2 to TRBJ2-5, with 9 bases identical to TRBD2. The germline V gene has CDR1 SGHTA and CDR2 FQGNSA. The CDR3 sequence is 15 residues long. The V gene end was trimmed by 5 bases and the J gene end by 5 bases; junction bases not matched to a gene: 9.

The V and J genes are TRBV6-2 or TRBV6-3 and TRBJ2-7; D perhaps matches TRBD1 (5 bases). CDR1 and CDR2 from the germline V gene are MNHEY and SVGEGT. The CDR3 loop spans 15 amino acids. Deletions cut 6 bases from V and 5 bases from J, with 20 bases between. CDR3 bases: TGTGCCAGCAGAAATGCAGGGTCCCTTACTCACGAGCAGTACTTC. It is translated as CASRNAGSLTHEQYF.

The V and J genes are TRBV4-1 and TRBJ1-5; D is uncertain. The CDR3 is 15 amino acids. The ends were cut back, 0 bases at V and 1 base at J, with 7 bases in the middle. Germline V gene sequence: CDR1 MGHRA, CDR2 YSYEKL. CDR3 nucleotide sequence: TGCGCCAGCAGCCAAGACTGGGCAAGCAATCAGCCCCAGCATTTT. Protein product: CASSQDWASNQPQHF.

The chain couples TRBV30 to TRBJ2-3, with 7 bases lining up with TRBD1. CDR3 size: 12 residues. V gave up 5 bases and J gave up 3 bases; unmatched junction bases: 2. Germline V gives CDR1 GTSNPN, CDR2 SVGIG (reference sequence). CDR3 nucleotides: TGTGCCTGGGACAGGGTAACAGATACGCAGTATTTT. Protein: CAWDRVTDTQYF.

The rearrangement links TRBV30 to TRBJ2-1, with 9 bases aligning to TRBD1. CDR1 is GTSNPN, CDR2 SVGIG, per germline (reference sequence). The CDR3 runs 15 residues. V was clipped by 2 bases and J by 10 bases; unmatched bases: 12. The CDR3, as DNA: TGTGCCTGGAGTTCACAGGGGGCCCGGGGAAGCGAGCAGTTCTTC. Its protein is CAWSSQGARGSEQFF.

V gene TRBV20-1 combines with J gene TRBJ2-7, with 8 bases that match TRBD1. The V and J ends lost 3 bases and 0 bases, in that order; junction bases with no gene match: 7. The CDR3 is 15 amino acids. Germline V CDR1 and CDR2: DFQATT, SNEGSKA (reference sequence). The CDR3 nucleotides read TGCAGTGCTAGTAAAACAGGGGGGAACTCCTACGAGCAGTACTTC. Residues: CSASKTGGNSYEQYF.

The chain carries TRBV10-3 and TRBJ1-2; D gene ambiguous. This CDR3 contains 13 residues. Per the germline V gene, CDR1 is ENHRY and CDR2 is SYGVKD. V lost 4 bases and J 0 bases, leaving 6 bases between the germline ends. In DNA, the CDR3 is TGTGCCATCAGTGCCGAAGCTAACTATGGCTACACCTTC. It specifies CAISAEANYGYTF.

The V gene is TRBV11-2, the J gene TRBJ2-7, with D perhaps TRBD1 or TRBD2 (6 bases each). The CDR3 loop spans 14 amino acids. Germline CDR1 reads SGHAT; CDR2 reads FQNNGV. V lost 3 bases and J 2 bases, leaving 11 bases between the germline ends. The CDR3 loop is CASSLKGGTYEQYF. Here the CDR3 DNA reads TGTGCCAGCAGCTTGAAGGGGGGCACCTACGAGCAGTACTTC.

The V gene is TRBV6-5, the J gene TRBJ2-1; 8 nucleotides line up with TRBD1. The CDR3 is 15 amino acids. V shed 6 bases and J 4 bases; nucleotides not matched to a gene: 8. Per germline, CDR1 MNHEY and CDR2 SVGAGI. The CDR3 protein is CASRTTGGLYNEQFF. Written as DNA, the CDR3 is TGTGCCAGCAGAACCACAGGGGGGCTTTACAATGAGCAGTTCTTC.

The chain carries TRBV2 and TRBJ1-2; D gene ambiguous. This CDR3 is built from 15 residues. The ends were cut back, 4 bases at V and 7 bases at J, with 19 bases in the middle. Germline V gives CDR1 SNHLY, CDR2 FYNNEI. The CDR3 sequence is CASSVLMPPKGGYTF. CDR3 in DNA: TGTGCCAGCAGTGTCCTTATGCCCCCAAAGGGTGGCTACACCTTC.

CDR3 loop: CASSPAGGRYNEQFF. In DNA, the CDR3 is TGCGCCAGCAGTCCTGCGGGAGGACGATACAATGAGCAGTTCTTC. The rearrangement uses TRBV5-1 and TRBJ2-1, with 8 positions matching TRBD2. The V gene's germline CDR1 is SGHRS and CDR2 YFSETQ. With 5 bases clipped from V and 4 bases from J, the junction kept 8 bases outside the gene matches. This CDR3 is 15 amino acids long.

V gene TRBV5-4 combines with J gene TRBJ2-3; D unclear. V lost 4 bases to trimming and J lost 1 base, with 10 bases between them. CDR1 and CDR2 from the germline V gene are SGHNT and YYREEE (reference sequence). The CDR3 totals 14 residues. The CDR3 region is CASSMGERTDTQYF. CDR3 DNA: TGTGCCAGCAGCATGGGCGAACGCACAGATACGCAGTATTTT.

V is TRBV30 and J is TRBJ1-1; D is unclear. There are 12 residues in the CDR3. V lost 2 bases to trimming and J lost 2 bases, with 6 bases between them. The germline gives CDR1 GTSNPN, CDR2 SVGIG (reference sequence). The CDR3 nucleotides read TGTGCCTGGAGTTCAAGAAACACTGAAGCTTTCTTT. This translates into CAWSSRNTEAFF.

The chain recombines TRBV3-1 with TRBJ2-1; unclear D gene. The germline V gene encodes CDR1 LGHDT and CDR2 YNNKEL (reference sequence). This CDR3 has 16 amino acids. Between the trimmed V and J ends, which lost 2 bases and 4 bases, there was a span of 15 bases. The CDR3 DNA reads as TGTGCCAGCAGCCAAATAGGTTTAGGTCCGTACAATGAGCAGTTCTTC. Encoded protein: CASSQIGLGPYNEQFF.

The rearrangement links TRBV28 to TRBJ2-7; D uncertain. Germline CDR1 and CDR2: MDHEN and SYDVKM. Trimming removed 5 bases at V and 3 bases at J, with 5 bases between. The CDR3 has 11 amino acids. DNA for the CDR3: TGTGCCAGCAGTGACAACTACGAGCAGTACTTC. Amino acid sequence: CASSDNYEQYF. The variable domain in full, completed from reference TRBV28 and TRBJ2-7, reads DVKVTQSSRYLVKRTGEKVFLECVQDMDHENMFWYRQDPGLGLRLIYFSYDVKMKEKGDIPEGYSVSREKKERFSLILESASTNQTSMYLCASSDNYEQYFGPGTRLTVT.

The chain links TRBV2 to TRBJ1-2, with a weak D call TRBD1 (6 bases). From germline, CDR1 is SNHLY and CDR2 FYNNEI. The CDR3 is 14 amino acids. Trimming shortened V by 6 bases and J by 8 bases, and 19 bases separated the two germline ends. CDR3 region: CASRLQGPLPGYTF. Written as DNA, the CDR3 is TGTGCCAGCAGATTACAGGGACCTTTACCGGGCTACACCTTC.